A selection of T cell receptor beta chains follows, all from one sample in a study of identical twins. MiXCR was run by TCRdb on the 5' RACE reads, yielding one entry per CDR3 protein. This sample has more than 400,000 distinct CDR3 sequences, with roughly 15% found just once. These same records also appear under a second study, on yellow fever vaccine responses in identical twins.

Material: CD4+ T cells sorted from blood. The receptors were sampled from a woman younger than 30 in good health. Both conserved end residues are part of each CDR3.

15,TRBV10-3,TRBJ1-2,CAISSTGGGNYGYTF
17,TRBV3-1,TRBJ2-1,CACTQDLTGPSYNEQFF
15,TRBV5-1,TRBJ2-1,CASSGAGTAYNEQFF
16,TRBV6-5,TRBJ2-1,CASSYTSGGSDNEQFF
14,TRBV7-2,TRBJ2-7,CATKLGGSSYEQYF
14,TRBV3-1,TRBJ1-4,CASSKGTGSEKLFF
13,TRBV14,TRBJ1-1,CASSRWGNTEAFF
17,TRBV5-1,TRBJ2-3,CASSLGNLAGVADTQYF
15,TRBV6-1,TRBJ2-2,CASSRFSDLTGELFF
12,TRBV19,TRBJ1-2,CASSITGFGYTF
15,TRBV6-5,TRBJ2-2,CASSYPSGGTGELFF
19,TRBV4-1,TRBJ2-4,CASSQDPDVGAIAKNIQYF
15,TRBV24-1,TRBJ1-2,CATSGRGTGGDGYTF
13,TRBV5-1,TRBJ1-2,CASSLGQFYGYTF
17,TRBV5-6,TRBJ2-1,CASSLGPLAGGLNEQFF
12,TRBV28,TRBJ2-2,CASSFAVGELFF
14,TRBV6-2/TRBV6-3,TRBJ2-5,CASSPSWLGETQYF
13,TRBV6-2/TRBV6-3,TRBJ2-1,CASSRLLANEQFF
15,TRBV20-1,TRBJ2-3,CSARMTISSTDTQYF
14,TRBV24-1,TRBJ1-1,CATSDPDRGTEAFF
16,TRBV12-3/TRBV12-4,TRBJ1-4,CASSLGRGATNEKLFF
14,TRBV20-1,TRBJ1-6,CSARGQGYNSPLHF
13,TRBV25-1,TRBJ1-1,CASTEGTNTEAFF
14,TRBV12-3/TRBV12-4,TRBJ2-7,CASSYGTSDYEQYF
17,TRBV21-1,TRBJ2-1,CASSKARVGSRHNEQFF
16,TRBV29-1,TRBJ2-1,CSVGSAGTSGSGEQFF
16,TRBV5-1,TRBJ1-6,CASSVGTPRGNSPLHF
15,TRBV24-1,TRBJ2-3,CATSDWRANTDTQYF
14,TRBV28,TRBJ2-5,CASSERSVKETQYF
14,TRBV18,TRBJ1-1,CASSPLRANTEAFF
14,TRBV5-1,TRBJ1-2,CASSLAQEGYGYTF
17,TRBV4-1,TRBJ1-1,CASSSLLGRRQNTEAFF
15,TRBV25-1,TRBJ2-5,CASSAQNTGQETQYF
19,TRBV28,TRBJ2-3,CASSLDPHLTREEGDTQYF
14,TRBV9,TRBJ2-7,CASSPSGTPYEQYF
14,TRBV5-1,TRBJ1-1,CASSEGTVNTEAFF
16,TRBV9,TRBJ1-4,CASSAQRAGTSEKLFF
15,TRBV7-2,TRBJ2-7,CASSLAPAGTYEQYF